This TCR beta chain was captured in a study of CD8 T cells in Susac syndrome. J gave up 6 bases and V 6 bases, and 3 bases lay outside the gene matches. The CDR3 covers 13 residues. cDNA came from roughly 0.5 to 1 ug RNA primed by random hexamers. TCRdb reprocessed the immunoSEQ multiplex PCR reads via MiXCR and lists one record per CDR3 protein. The profile shows tens of thousands of distinct CDR3 sequences, about 96% of them singletons. The V gene is TRBV12-3 or TRBV12-4, the J gene TRBJ1-1; 11 nucleotides match TRBD1. This receptor was identified in a human donor with Susac syndrome. The sample comprised CD8+ T cells from PBMCs. DNA of the CDR3: TGTGCCAGCAGCCTGGACAGGGGGCCTGAAGCTTTCTTT. This sequence encodes CASSLDRGPEAFF.